This T cell receptor (beta chain) was captured by sequencing in a study of patients and donors after allogeneic stem cell transplantation. CDR3 length: 13 residues. V lost 5 bases, J lost 9 bases, and 12 bases lay in between. Looked up from germline, CDR1 is SGHDT and CDR2 is YYEEEE. Via MiXCR, TCRdb re-called the RT-PCR reads, giving one row per CDR3 protein. Of fewer than 500,000 distinct CDR3 sequences in the sample, roughly 16% were seen once. This TCR was sampled from a human donor who was either an allogeneic HSCT recipient or a stem cell or donor lymphocyte infusion donor (not recorded which). It is not recorded whose cells these are; they may come from a transplant donor. The sample was blood, either unsorted or a sorted T cell fraction (not recorded which). V gene TRBV5-6 combines with J gene TRBJ2-6, with D unresolved. CDR3 sequence: CASSSDPFNVLTF. For the CDR3, the DNA is TGTGCCAGCAGTTCGGATCCCTTCAACGTCCTGACTTTC.